These 23 T cell receptor beta chains came from one sample sequenced in a study of T cell responses to AZD1222 COVID-19 vaccine. Produced via immunoSEQ multiplex PCR; TCRdb's table is partial and in-frame only. The repertoire includes roughly 150,000 clones, 85% to 95% of them detected once, and around 1.3% sits in the top ten. Source: peripheral blood, taken on day 0 of AZD1222 vaccination. These receptors all come from an adult in good health.

V usage is TRBV5-5 and J usage is TRBJ1-2; D gene uncertain. Per the germline V gene, CDR1 is SGHKS and CDR2 is YYEKEE (reference sequence). CDR3 length: 12 amino acids. Between the trimmed V and J ends, which lost 1 base and 3 bases, there was a span of 4 bases. In DNA, the CDR3 is TGTGCCAGCAGCTTGTACGACTATGGCTACACCTTC. Amino acid sequence: CASSLYDYGYTF.

This rearrangement joins TRBV2 to TRBJ2-2; D is perhaps TRBD1 (5 bases). This CDR3 has 14 residues. The V end was cut by 5 bases, the J end by 2 bases, with 9 bases between. Germline V lookup: CDR1 SNHLY, CDR2 FYNNEI. CDR3 in DNA: TGTGCCAGCAGTCCAGGACACAACACCGGGGAGCTGTTTTTT. Protein: CASSPGHNTGELFF.

Here the CDR3 DNA reads TGTGCCTGGAGTGTTTCGGTGGAACAGCCCCAGCATTTT. It translates to CAWSVSVEQPQHF. This chain connects TRBV30 to TRBJ1-5, with D unclear. The germline V gene has CDR1 GTSNPN and CDR2 SVGIG (reference sequence). V lost 0 bases and J lost 7, with 10 bases in between. The CDR3 has 13 residues.

The genes are TRBV10-3 and TRBJ2-1; 7 nucleotides align to TRBD2. This CDR3 has 17 residues. Germline CDR1 ENHRY, CDR2 SYGVKD. The trim removed 0 bases at V and 2 bases at J, leaving 7 bases unmatched. CDR3 sequence reads: CAISESSEREPYNEQFF. Written as DNA, the CDR3 is TGTGCCATCAGTGAGTCGTCGGAGCGGGAACCCTACAATGAGCAGTTCTTC.

The chain employs TRBV7-3 and TRBJ2-5, with 11 bases aligning to TRBD1. The CDR3 runs 15 residues. The V and J ends lost 5 bases and 7 bases, in that order; junction bases with no gene match: 9. Germline CDR1 SGHTA, CDR2 FQGTGA. CDR3 sequence (DNA): TGTGCCAGCAGCCCTACCCCGGGACAGGGGGGGACCCAGTACTTC. This translates into CASSPTPGQGGTQYF.

The genes are TRBV3-1 (or the pseudogene TRBV3-2) and TRBJ1-4; D not certain. Trimming removed 0 bases at V and 7 bases at J, with 6 bases between. The germline gives CDR1 LGHDT, CDR2 YNNKEL (reference sequence). CDR3 length: 13 amino acids. The CDR3 DNA reads TGTGCCAGCAGCCAAGAATTTGGTGAAAAACTGTTTTTT. Protein sequence: CASSQEFGEKLFF.

The chain couples TRBV4-1 to TRBJ2-1; 9 bases agree with TRBD2. Trimming took 1 base from V and 6 from J; bases not matched to a gene: 7. The length of the CDR3 is 16 residues. Germline CDR1 is MGHRA and CDR2 is YSYEKL. This chain's CDR3 is CASSQVPAGGPNEQFF. CDR3 bases: TGCGCCAGCAGCCAAGTCCCAGCGGGGGGACCCAATGAGCAGTTCTTC.

This clone was picked up one time. The CDR3 protein is CASSYVSYEQYF. The CDR3 region has the DNA TGTGCCAGCAGTTACGTATCCTACGAGCAGTACTTC. This sequence joins TRBV7-9 and TRBJ2-7, with D unresolved. The CDR3 runs 12 residues. V was clipped by 6 bases and J by 1 base, with 7 bases between them. In germline, CDR1 is SEHNR, CDR2 FQNEAQ (reference sequence). Together with reference TRBV7-9 and TRBJ2-7, the CDR3 gives the full variable domain: DTGVSQNPRHKITKRGQNVTFRCDPISEHNRLYWYRQTLGQGPEFLTYFQNEAQLEKSRLLSDRFSAERPKGSFSTLEIQRTEQGDSAMYLCASSYVSYEQYFGPGTRLTVT.

The table lists this clone with a few counts. V and J are TRBV12-3 or TRBV12-4 and TRBJ1-1, with no clear D. This CDR3 is built from 13 residues. The germline V and J ends were trimmed by 1 base and 6 bases, with 9 bases remaining between them. The CDR3 nucleotides read TGTGCCAGCAGTTTAGTTACGGCGGCTGAAGCTTTCTTT. This gives the protein CASSLVTAAEAFF.

The chain joins TRBV4-3 to TRBJ1-5, with D uncertain. From germline, CDR1 is LGHNA and CDR2 YSLEER. CDR3 length equals 15 residues. Deletions cut 5 bases from V and 0 bases from J, with 11 bases between. The CDR3 reads CASSEAAYSNQPQHF. For the CDR3, the DNA is TGCGCCAGCAGCGAGGCAGCCTATAGCAATCAGCCCCAGCATTTT.

The rearrangement uses TRBV28 and TRBJ1-2; D is unresolved. V was clipped by 5 bases and J by 8 bases, with 12 bases between them. The germline V gene encodes CDR1 MDHEN and CDR2 SYDVKM. The CDR3 has 12 amino acids. The CDR3 coding sequence is TGTGCCAGCAGTCCCCGACCTGGGGGCTACACCTTC. Amino acid sequence: CASSPRPGGYTF.

V gene TRBV7-2 combines with J gene TRBJ1-2; no clear D. The germline V gene has CDR1 SGHTA and CDR2 FQGNSA. V lost 3 bases, J lost 7 bases, and 9 bases lay in between. The CDR3 is made up of 12 amino acids. The CDR3: CASSFNSGGYTF. CDR3 nucleotide sequence: TGTGCCAGCAGCTTTAACTCGGGTGGCTACACCTTC.

This chain links TRBV28 with TRBJ2-1, with 13 bases that match TRBD2. The CDR3 covers 15 residues. Germline CDR1 and CDR2: MDHEN and SYDVKM. The J segment lost 8 bases and the V segment lost 6 bases, leaving 7 bases of the junction unmatched. The CDR3 region is CASRGTSGEGYEQFF. In DNA form, the CDR3 reads TGTGCCAGCAGAGGGACTAGCGGGGAGGGCTATGAGCAGTTCTTC.

The chain joins TRBV5-4 to TRBJ1-2; possibly TRBD1 for D (5 bases). This CDR3 is 14 amino acids long. The germline CDR1 and CDR2 sequences are SGHNT and YYREEE (reference sequence). V was cut by 4 bases and J by 4 bases, with 14 bases left in between. The CDR3 sequence: CASSEGGVGYGYTF. CDR3 bases: TGTGCCAGCAGCGAGGGAGGGGTTGGCTATGGCTACACCTTC.

The CDR3 DNA reads TGTGCCAGCAGTTTCTTTGGAGGGCCTGAGCAGTTCTTC. Translation: CASSFFGGPEQFF. The rearrangement links TRBV3-1 (or the pseudogene TRBV3-2) to TRBJ2-1, with D perhaps TRBD2 (6 bases). Germline lookup yields CDR1 LGHDT and CDR2 YNNKEL (reference sequence). Trimming removed 6 bases from V and 9 bases from J, with 15 bases in between. The CDR3 contains 13 residues.

The chain is built from TRBV3-1 (or the pseudogene TRBV3-2) and TRBJ1-1; D is unresolved. V gave up 0 bases and J gave up 4 bases, with 9 bases separating them. This CDR3 has 14 residues. CDR1 and CDR2 (germline): LGHDT, YNNKEL (reference sequence). CDR3 protein: CASSQDPALTEAFF. CDR3 DNA sequence: TGTGCCAGCAGCCAAGATCCGGCGCTCACTGAAGCTTTCTTT.

V and J are TRBV2 and TRBJ1-5; TRBD1 might be the D (5 bases). The V gene's germline CDR1 is SNHLY and CDR2 FYNNEI. This CDR3 comprises 14 residues. Trimming left V 6 bases short and J 0 bases short, with 9 bases between. The CDR3 loop is CASRTDYSNQPQHF. In DNA, the CDR3 is TGTGCCAGCAGGACAGACTATAGCAATCAGCCCCAGCATTTT.

The chain joins TRBV5-8 to TRBJ1-2, with unresolved D. V lost 1 base and J lost 4, with 14 bases in between. This CDR3 region has 15 residues. Germline V lookup: CDR1 SGHTS, CDR2 YDEGEE. For the CDR3, the DNA is TGTGCCAGCAGCTTGATAGGCCCTTGGCGCTATGGCTACACCTTC. Its protein product is CASSLIGPWRYGYTF.

J is TRBJ2-7 and V is TRBV15; TRBD1 might be the D (5 bases). V lost 3 bases and J 1 base, leaving 10 bases between the germline ends. The CDR3 runs to 14 residues. Germline loops: CDR1 LNHNV, CDR2 YYDKDF (reference sequence). The CDR3 region is CATSSPRTSYEQYF. The CDR3 nucleotides read TGTGCCACCAGCAGTCCCCGGACATCCTACGAGCAGTACTTC.

The chain couples TRBV24-1 to TRBJ2-5; D remains ambiguous. Germline assignment: CDR1 KGHDR and CDR2 SFDVKD. Trimming took 3 bases from V and 1 from J, leaving 5 bases between them. The CDR3 is 13 amino acids. The CDR3: CATSDKVQETQYF. CDR3 sequence (DNA): TGTGCCACCAGTGATAAGGTCCAAGAGACCCAGTACTTC.

The chain has TRBV7-9 and TRBJ2-7; D is possibly TRBD2 (6 bases). This CDR3 has 15 residues. Germline V gene sequence: CDR1 SEHNR, CDR2 FQNEAQ (reference sequence). V lost 4 bases and J 1 base, leaving 14 bases between the germline ends. The CDR3 loop is CASSYRGTDSYEQYF. DNA for the CDR3: TGTGCCAGCAGCTACCGCGGGACTGATTCCTACGAGCAGTACTTC. The full variable domain, with the rest looked up from reference TRBV7-9 and TRBJ2-7, is DTGVSQNPRHKITKRGQNVTFRCDPISEHNRLYWYRQTLGQGPEFLTYFQNEAQLEKSRLLSDRFSAERPKGSFSTLEIQRTEQGDSAMYLCASSYRGTDSYEQYFGPGTRLTVT.

This chain links TRBV12-3 or TRBV12-4 with TRBJ1-2; TRBD1 might be the D (5 bases). V lost 6 bases and J lost 4, with 9 bases in between. This CDR3 has 12 residues. The CDR3: CASSRDFYGYTF. In nucleotides, the CDR3 is TGTGCCAGCAGCAGGGACTTCTATGGCTACACCTTC.

This clone is a singleton in its sample. The chain joins TRBV30 to TRBJ2-5, with 8 bases lining up with TRBD2. CDR3 length equals 14 residues. Germline assignment: CDR1 GTSNPN and CDR2 SVGIG (reference sequence). V was clipped by 0 bases and J by 4 bases; unmatched bases: 4. DNA of the CDR3: TGTGCCTGGAGTGTAGCGGGAGTAACAGAGACCCAGTACTTC. As protein: CAWSVAGVTETQYF.